The 18 T cell receptor beta chains below all came from one sample that was sequenced in a study of naive and memory T cell subsets. The beta constant-region primer was an equimolar mix of two oligonucleotides covering TRBC1 and TRBC2. Four rounds of PCR amplified the ligated cDNA using nested alpha and beta constant-region primers plus SP2. TCRdb independently ran MiXCR on the UMI-ligation and nested PCR reads; one entry per CDR3 protein. The sample has roughly 130,000 distinct CDR3 sequences; approximately 37% are singletons. The sequencing input was central memory CD4+ T cells from blood. The source of these receptors is a human donor in good health.

This clonotype was seen a few times. This chain links TRBV7-2 with TRBJ2-5, with D possibly TRBD2 on 5 matching bases. V was cut by 0 bases and J by 5 bases, with 7 bases left in between. Per germline, CDR1 SGHTA and CDR2 FQGNSA. The CDR3 covers 13 residues. CDR3: CASSLAPGETQYF. CDR3 DNA sequence: TGTGCCAGCAGCTTAGCGCCGGGGGAGACCCAGTACTTC.

This clonotype was counted at least ten times. The CDR3 bases are TGCAGCGCCGCCGTTTCGGCGGGACTCGAGTACGAGCAGTACTTC. Its translation is CSAAVSAGLEYEQYF. J is TRBJ2-7 and V is TRBV29-1; D possibly corresponds to TRBD2 (6 bases). The CDR3 is 15 amino acids. Germline CDR1 reads SQVTM; CDR2 reads ANQGSEA. The V end lost 7 bases, the J end lost 4 bases, and 23 bases lay between the germline ends.

This clonotype was seen a handful of times. One end of the junction does not line up with germline, which may come from a read error. The gene calls are TRBV28 and TRBJ2-1, with 7 bases identical to TRBD1. Germline values: CDR1 MDHEN, CDR2 SYDVKM. The CDR3 has 14 amino acids. CDR3 amino acids: CASILGGQYNEQFF. CDR3 bases: TGTGCCAGCATTTTAGGGGGACAGTACAATGAGCAGTTCTTC.

J is TRBJ2-3 and V is TRBV7-6; unclear D gene. The CDR3 is 15 residues long. Deletions cut 1 base from V and 7 bases from J, with 15 bases between. The germline CDR1 and CDR2 sequences are SGHVS and FNYEAQ. For the CDR3, the DNA is TGTGCCAGCAGCTTAGATCCCAGCTTCGGTCATACGCAGTATTTT. It is translated as CASSLDPSFGHTQYF. Together with reference TRBV7-6 and TRBJ2-3, the CDR3 gives the full variable domain: GAGVSQSPRYKVTKRGQDVALRCDPISGHVSLYWYRQALGQGPEFLTYFNYEAQQDKSGLPNDRFSAERPEGSISTLTIQRTEQRDSAMYRCASSLDPSFGHTQYFGPGTRLTVL.

The rearrangement joins TRBV2 to TRBJ2-6; no firm D call. Germline CDR1 is SNHLY and CDR2 is FYNNEI. The CDR3 has 17 residues. Deletions cut 3 bases from V and 1 base from J, with 13 bases between. CDR3 loop: CASSDMSRRSGANVLTF. The CDR3 nucleotides are TGTGCCAGCAGTGATATGTCCCGAAGGTCTGGGGCCAACGTCCTGACTTTC.

This clonotype has at least ten counts. This rearrangement joins TRBV20-1 to TRBJ2-7, with TRBD2 identical over 12 bases. The ends lost 6 bases at V and 3 bases at J; junction bases unmatched: 12. Germline V gene sequence: CDR1 DFQATT, CDR2 SNEGSKA (reference sequence). The CDR3 has 16 residues. The CDR3 region has the DNA TGCAGTGCCGCGACTAGCGGGAGAGGTGAAGTCTACGAGCAGTACTTC. Protein sequence: CSAATSGRGEVYEQYF.

The rearrangement uses TRBV11-2 and TRBJ2-7; possibly TRBD1 for D (5 bases). V was cut by 1 base and J by 2 bases, with 9 bases left in between. Looked up from germline, CDR1 is SGHAT and CDR2 is FQNNGV. The CDR3 is 14 amino acids. The CDR3 loop reads CASSLVPGPYEQYF. The CDR3 DNA reads TGTGCCAGCAGCTTAGTTCCAGGGCCCTACGAGCAGTACTTC.

In its sample, this clonotype was seen a few times. V gene TRBV27 combines with J gene TRBJ1-1; D perhaps matches TRBD1 (5 bases). Germline V lookup: CDR1 MNHEY, CDR2 SMNVEV (reference sequence). V was clipped by 3 bases and J by 0 bases, with 11 bases between them. This CDR3 has 15 residues. The CDR3, as DNA: TGTGCCAGCAGTTTGAAGAGGGGTATGAACACTGAAGCTTTCTTT. Its protein product is CASSLKRGMNTEAFF.

There are a few counts of this clonotype. The CDR3 protein is CASMGYTGELFF. In nucleotides, the CDR3 is TGTGCCAGTATGGGCTACACCGGGGAGCTGTTTTTT. The chain uses TRBV19 and TRBJ2-2, with D unclear. Trimming removed 7 bases from V and 3 bases from J, with 6 bases in between. Per the germline V gene, CDR1 is LNHDA and CDR2 is SQIVND (reference sequence). This CDR3 region has 12 residues.

The chain joins TRBV6-5 to TRBJ1-4; 7 bases fit TRBD1. The CDR3 has 15 amino acids. V was pared by 4 bases and J by 5 bases, with 7 bases of the junction left unmatched. Germline V CDR1 and CDR2: MNHEY, SVGAGI. CDR3 bases: TGTGCCAGCAGTTGGGGACAGAGGACGAATGAAAAACTGTTTTTT. Translation gives CASSWGQRTNEKLFF.

This chain connects TRBV10-3 to TRBJ2-1; D is possibly TRBD1 or TRBD2 (6 bases each). Trimming removed 5 bases at V and 6 bases at J, with 17 bases between. The CDR3 loop spans 15 amino acids. From germline, CDR1 is ENHRY and CDR2 SYGVKD. The CDR3 DNA is TGTGCCATCAGTCCGTTGGGGGGCCGAGGCAATGAGCAGTTCTTC. It translates to CAISPLGGRGNEQFF.

Ten or more counts support this clonotype. This rearrangement joins TRBV4-1 to TRBJ2-1; D tentatively reads TRBD1 or TRBD2 (6 bases each). V was clipped by 1 base and J by 8 bases, with 12 bases between them. The germline gives CDR1 MGHRA, CDR2 YSYEKL. The CDR3 covers 14 residues. The CDR3 loop is CASSQGRGDDEQFF. The CDR3 nucleotides are TGCGCCAGCAGCCAAGGAAGGGGGGACGATGAGCAGTTCTTC.

The CDR3 DNA reads TGTGCCAGCAGCCCGACAGGGGCTAATTCACCCCTCCACTTT. This encodes CASSPTGANSPLHF. The chain carries TRBV3-1 and TRBJ1-6; 8 positions match TRBD1. Germline V CDR1 and CDR2: LGHDT, YNNKEL (reference sequence). J gave up 6 bases and V 4 bases, and 2 bases lay outside the gene matches. The CDR3 spans 14 residues.

This clonotype turned up a few times. The gene calls are TRBV20-1 and TRBJ2-7; D call uncertain. Trimming pared 6 bases from V and 5 bases from J, leaving 14 bases between. CDR3 length: 12 amino acids. The V gene's germline CDR1 is DFQATT and CDR2 SNEGSKA (reference sequence). The CDR3 DNA reads TGCAGTGCCCAGCTTTTGGGCCACGAGCAGTACTTC. Translated: CSAQLLGHEQYF.

This clonotype has ten or more counts. The chain has TRBV11-2 and TRBJ2-1; weak D call: TRBD2 (6 bases). Trimming removed 1 base at V and 6 bases at J, with 10 bases between. The CDR3 is 14 amino acids. Germline assignment: CDR1 SGHAT and CDR2 FQNNGV. CDR3 loop: CASSLAGSVNEQFF. The CDR3 nucleotides are TGTGCCAGCAGCTTAGCCGGGAGTGTCAATGAGCAGTTCTTC.

The J gene is TRBJ2-7, the V gene TRBV28, with D hard to call. The V end lost 3 bases, the J end lost 4 bases, and 13 bases lay between the germline ends. The CDR3 runs to 14 residues. Per germline, CDR1 MDHEN and CDR2 SYDVKM. The CDR3 nucleotides read TGTGCCAGCAGTTTTTCCGACGGCCCTTACGAGCAGTACTTC. Translating gives CASSFSDGPYEQYF.

The CDR3 is CASSYYSEARFAEQFF. In DNA, the CDR3 is TGTGCCAGCAGTTACTATTCGGAAGCCCGTTTTGCTGAGCAGTTCTTC. The chain uses TRBV6-5 and TRBJ2-1; D ambiguous. V was shortened by 1 base and J by 9 bases, with 19 bases between the two germline ends. In germline, CDR1 is MNHEY, CDR2 SVGAGI. This CDR3 contains 16 residues.

The sample holds many counts of this clonotype. The chain combines TRBV7-7 with TRBJ2-7; the match to TRBD1 covers 7 bases. This CDR3 spans 15 amino acids. V was pared by 1 base and J by 0 bases, with 3 bases of the junction left unmatched. The germline CDR1 and CDR2 sequences are SSHAT and FNYEAQ (reference sequence). The CDR3, as DNA: TGTGCCAGCAGCTTAGGCCAGGGGGTCTCCTACGAGCAGTACTTC. Amino acids: CASSLGQGVSYEQYF. Using reference TRBV7-7 and TRBJ2-7 for the parts outside the CDR3, the full variable domain is GAGVSQSPRYKVTKRGQDVTLRCDPISSHATLYWYQQALGQGPEFLTYFNYEAQPDKSGLPSDRFSAERPEGSISTLTIQRTEQRDSAMYRCASSLGQGVSYEQYFGPGTRLTVT.